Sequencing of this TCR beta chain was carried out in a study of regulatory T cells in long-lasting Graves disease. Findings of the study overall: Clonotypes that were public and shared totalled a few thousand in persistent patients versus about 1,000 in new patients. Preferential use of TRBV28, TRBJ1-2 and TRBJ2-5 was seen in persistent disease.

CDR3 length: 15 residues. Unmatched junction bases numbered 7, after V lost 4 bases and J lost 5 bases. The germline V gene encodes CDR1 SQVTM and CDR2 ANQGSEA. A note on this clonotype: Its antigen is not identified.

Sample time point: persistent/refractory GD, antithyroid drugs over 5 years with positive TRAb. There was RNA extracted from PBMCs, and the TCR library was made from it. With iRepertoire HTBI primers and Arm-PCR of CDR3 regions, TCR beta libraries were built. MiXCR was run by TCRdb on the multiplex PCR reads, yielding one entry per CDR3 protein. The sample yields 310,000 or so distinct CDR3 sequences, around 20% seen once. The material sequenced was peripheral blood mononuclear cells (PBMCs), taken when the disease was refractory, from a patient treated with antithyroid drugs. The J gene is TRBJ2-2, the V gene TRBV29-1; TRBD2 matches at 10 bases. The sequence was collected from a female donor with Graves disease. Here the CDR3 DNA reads TGCAGCGTTGGCTCTAGCGGGAGATTGACCGGGGAGCTGTTTTTT. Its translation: CSVGSSGRLTGELFF.